This T cell receptor beta chain comes out of a study of blood T cell repertoires in COVID-19. Sequencing was performed with immunoSEQ multiplex PCR; in TCRdb, only in-frame clones are kept and a portion is missing. The sample lists roughly 200,000 clones, roughly four fifths occurring once. Germline values: CDR1 LGHNA, CDR2 YNFKEQ. V was pared by 3 bases and J by 0 bases, with 5 bases of the junction left unmatched. The CDR3 totals 17 residues. Specimen: PBMCs or T cells enriched from blood (not recorded which). The chain employs TRBV4-2 and TRBJ1-1; 12 bases align to TRBD1. This TCR derives from a man aged 40-50 years who had recovered from COVID-19. The CDR3 sequence is CASSQGTGGYLNTEAFF. The CDR3 DNA follows: TGTGCCAGCAGCCAGGGGACAGGGGGCTACTTGAACACTGAAGCTTTCTTT.